This TCR beta chain was found in a study of molecular identifiers for immune sequencing clone quantification. The ends lost 7 bases at V and 4 bases at J; junction bases unmatched: 10. This CDR3 spans 14 amino acids. From germline, CDR1 is SQVTM and CDR2 ANQGSEA. In its sample, this clonotype was seen many times. In TCRdb, the PCR reads were re-called with MiXCR into one record per CDR3 protein. This sample yields around 480,000 distinct CDR3 sequences, of which about 21% are seen a single time; around 0.86% belongs to the top ten. With RNA at 10%, 30% or 50%, naive CD8 libraries came from approximately 20,000 to 980,000 sorted cells. Naive CD8 T cells were FACS-sorted by CD8+CD4-CCR7+CD45RA+ markers.

Material: naive CD8+ T cells from blood, with Jurkat cell RNA spiked in. This sample's subset: FACS-sorted CD8+CD4-CCR7+CD45RA+ naive T cells. The chain is built from TRBV29-1 and TRBJ1-1; 9 nucleotides agree with TRBD1. The clonotype comes from a human donor in good health. Some libraries in this study had Jurkat cell RNA spiked in. The chain's CDR3 is CSGGTGGWGTEAFF. The CDR3 DNA follows: TGCAGCGGGGGTACAGGGGGCTGGGGCACTGAAGCTTTCTTT.